This T cell receptor beta chain was profiled in a study of shared clonotypes between healthy human individuals. Trimming removed 6 bases from V and 3 bases from J, with 15 bases in between. CDR3 length: 14 amino acids. Germline lookup yields CDR1 MNHEY and CDR2 SVGAGI. Adult Caucasians living in Nashville, Tennessee made up all of the donors. Memory CD4+ cells were the fraction left after CD45RA+ naive selection. Study conclusions and caveats: Generation probabilities were higher for clonotypes shared across all four sorted-subset donors than for unshared ones.

TCRdb's copy holds only in-frame clones and misses some; the assay was immunoSEQ multiplex PCR. The table shows roughly 1,600,000 clones, with about 98.5% occurring only once. This clone was detected once. What it binds is unknown. This TCR came from a man younger than 40 in good health. The gene calls are TRBV6-5 and TRBJ2-7; possible D gene TRBD2, 6 bases. Sequencing was done on a sample of naive CD4+ T cells sorted from blood. The sample's subset: CD45RA+ positively selected. CDR3 DNA: TGTGCCAGCAGCCGGCGGGACGAAGACTACGAGCAGTACTTC. Amino acid sequence: CASSRRDEDYEQYF.